Below are 9 T cell receptor beta chains sequenced from a single sample in a study of T cell responses to AZD1222 COVID-19 vaccine. Here immunoSEQ multiplex PCR was the method, and the copy in TCRdb shows in-frame clones only, minus some. The sample includes roughly 140,000 clones, 90% of them seen just once. Sequences were derived from peripheral blood, sampled on day 0 of AZD1222 vaccination. These receptors all stem from an adult in good health.

This chain links TRBV30 with TRBJ1-5; a weak D match, TRBD1 (6 bases). Germline values: CDR1 GTSNPN, CDR2 SVGIG (reference sequence). The CDR3 runs to 15 residues. V was cut by 0 bases and J by 6 bases, with 15 bases left in between. The CDR3 DNA reads TGTGCCTGGAGTGTAAACAGGGTTGAAGGTCAGCCCCAGCATTTT. Translation gives CAWSVNRVEGQPQHF.

This chain links TRBV11-2 with TRBJ2-7; D is possibly TRBD2 (5 bases). V was shortened by 5 bases and J by 4 bases, with 12 bases between the two germline ends. This CDR3 has 13 residues. Germline CDR1 is SGHAT and CDR2 is FQNNGV. The CDR3 sequence is CASSPPRGYEQYF. The CDR3, as DNA: TGTGCCAGCAGCCCCCCCCGGGGATACGAGCAGTACTTC. Using reference TRBV11-2 and TRBJ2-7 for the parts outside the CDR3, the full variable domain is EAGVAQSPRYKIIEKRQSVAFWCNPISGHATLYWYQQILGQGPKLLIQFQNNGVVDDSQLPKDRFSAERLKGVDSTLKIQPAKLEDSAVYLCASSPPRGYEQYFGPGTRLTVT.

The chain recombines TRBV7-8 with TRBJ1-2, with TRBD1 matching 9 bases. The V gene end was trimmed by 1 base and the J gene end by 4 bases; junction bases not matched to a gene: 1. Germline CDR1 and CDR2: SGHVS and FQNEAQ. The CDR3 covers 14 residues. The CDR3 DNA follows: TGTGCCAGCAGCTTAGTGGGACAGGGCTATGGCTACACCTTC. It encodes CASSLVGQGYGYTF.

V and J are TRBV7-2 and TRBJ2-1; no reliable D call. The ends were cut back, 5 bases at V and 7 bases at J, with 9 bases in the middle. The germline gives CDR1 SGHTA, CDR2 FQGNSA. The CDR3 consists of 12 residues. The CDR3 reads CASSRRYNEQFF. The CDR3 region has the DNA TGTGCCAGCAGCCGACGGTATAATGAGCAGTTCTTC.

The gene calls are TRBV13 and TRBJ2-7; 10 bases line up with TRBD1. The J segment lost 5 bases and the V segment lost 5 bases, leaving 9 bases of the junction unmatched. The CDR3 runs 15 residues. From germline, CDR1 is PRHDT and CDR2 FYEKMQ (reference sequence). The DNA of the CDR3 is TGTGCCAGCAGCCCGAACCGGGACAGGGGTAACGAGCAGTACTTC. Protein: CASSPNRDRGNEQYF.

This clone was seen just once. This chain links TRBV27 with TRBJ2-7; D uncertain. V was pared by 4 bases and J by 1 base, with 8 bases between. The CDR3 consists of 13 residues. In germline, CDR1 is MNHEY, CDR2 SMNVEV (reference sequence). DNA of the CDR3: TGTGCCAGCAGTTCGACGGTATCCTACGAGCAGTACTTC. This gives the protein CASSSTVSYEQYF.

V and J are TRBV9 and TRBJ1-5, with D maybe TRBD1 (5 bases). Trimming stripped 3 bases from V and 0 bases from J, with 19 bases between. CDR3 length equals 18 residues. The germline CDR1 and CDR2 sequences are SGDLS and YYNGEE. The chain's CDR3 is CASSARYRGGHSNQPQHF. DNA of the CDR3: TGTGCCAGCAGCGCAAGATACCGGGGGGGTCATAGCAATCAGCCCCAGCATTTT.

The V and J genes are TRBV4-1 and TRBJ1-2, with 10 nucleotides matching TRBD1. The CDR3 length is 14 residues. Germline lookup yields CDR1 MGHRA and CDR2 YSYEKL. V gave up 6 bases and J gave up 9 bases; unmatched junction bases: 10. The CDR3 spells CASSPTGGPPRYTF. CDR3 nucleotides: TGCGCCAGCAGTCCGACAGGGGGCCCTCCCCGCTACACCTTC.

The chain is built from TRBV7-9 and TRBJ2-3, with D tentatively TRBD2 (5 bases). This CDR3 spans 14 amino acids. Germline V gives CDR1 SEHNR, CDR2 FQNEAQ (reference sequence). V lost 6 bases and J lost 0, with 10 bases in between. The CDR3 DNA sequence: TGTGCCAGCAGTCTTTCGGGGAGCACAGATACGCAGTATTTT. The encoded protein is CASSLSGSTDTQYF.